This T cell receptor (beta chain) came from a study of blood T cell repertoires in COVID-19. Clones were read by immunoSEQ multiplex PCR, and TCRdb kept only the in-frame ones, dropping some. This table has tens of thousands of clones, more than 70% appearing once. The V end lost 0 bases, the J end lost 7 bases, and 16 bases lay between the germline ends. Germline V CDR1 and CDR2: SEHNR, FQNEAQ (reference sequence). The CDR3 has 15 residues. The J gene is TRBJ2-7, the V gene TRBV7-9, with D maybe TRBD2 (6 bases). Input material: peripheral blood. The receptor was isolated from an elderly woman with acute or convalescent COVID-19. The CDR3 loop reads CASSLAGGNSVEQYF. The CDR3 nucleotides read TGTGCCAGCAGCTTAGCGGGAGGTAACTCTGTGGAGCAGTACTTC.